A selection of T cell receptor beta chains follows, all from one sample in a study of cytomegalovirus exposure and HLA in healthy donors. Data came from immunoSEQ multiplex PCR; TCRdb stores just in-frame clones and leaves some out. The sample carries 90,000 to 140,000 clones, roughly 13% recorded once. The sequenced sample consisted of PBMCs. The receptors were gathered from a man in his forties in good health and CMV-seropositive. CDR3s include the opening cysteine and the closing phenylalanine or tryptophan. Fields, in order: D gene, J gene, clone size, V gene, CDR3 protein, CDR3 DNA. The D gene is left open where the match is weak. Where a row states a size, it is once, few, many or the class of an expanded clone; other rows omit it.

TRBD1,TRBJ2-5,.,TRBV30,CAASTGGSETQYF,TGTGCCGCCTCGACAGGGGGCAGCGAGACCCAGTACTTC
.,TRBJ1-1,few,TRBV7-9,CASKSSELTEAFF,TGTGCCAGCAAAAGTTCCGAACTGACTGAAGCTTTCTTT
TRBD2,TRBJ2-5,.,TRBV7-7,CASSSGLAGLSTQYF,TGTGCCAGCAGCTCGGGACTAGCGGGGTTGTCGACCCAGTACTTC
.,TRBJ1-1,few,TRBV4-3,CASSPGTGLGGTEAFF,TGCGCCAGCAGCCCAGGGACGGGCCTGGGAGGCACTGAAGCTTTCTTT
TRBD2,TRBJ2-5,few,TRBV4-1,CASSQPLAAQETQYF,TGCGCCAGCAGCCAACCCCTAGCGGCACAAGAGACCCAGTACTTC
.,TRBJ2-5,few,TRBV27,CASSRYRALQETQYF,TGTGCCAGCAGTCGATACAGGGCCTTACAAGAGACCCAGTACTTC
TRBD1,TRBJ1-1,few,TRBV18,CASSLEGQGGTEAFF,TGTGCCAGCTCTCTCGAGGGACAGGGAGGCACTGAAGCTTTCTTT
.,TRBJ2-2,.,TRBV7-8,CASSLGSGQGNTGELFF,TGTGCCAGCAGCTTAGGGAGCGGGCAGGGAAACACCGGGGAGCTGTTTTTT
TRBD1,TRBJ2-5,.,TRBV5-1,CASSLEGRGRETQYF,TGCGCCAGCAGCTTGGAAGGCAGGGGGCGCGAGACCCAGTACTTC
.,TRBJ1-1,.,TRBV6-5,CASSYSIGGNTEAFF,TGTGCCAGCAGTTACTCGATTGGAGGGAACACTGAAGCTTTCTTT
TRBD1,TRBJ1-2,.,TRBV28,CASRGGQNYGYTF,TGTGCCAGCAGGGGGGGACAGAACTATGGCTACACCTTC
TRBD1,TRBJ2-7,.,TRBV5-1,CASSLRTGGLIYEQYF,TGCGCCAGCAGTTTGAGGACAGGGGGCCTTATCTACGAGCAGTACTTC
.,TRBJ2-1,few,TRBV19,CASSLESSYNEQFF,TGTGCCAGTAGCCTTGAGAGCTCCTACAATGAGCAGTTCTTC
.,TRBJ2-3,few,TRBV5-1,CASSLDRVTDTQYF,TGCGCCAGCAGCTTGGACAGAGTCACAGATACGCAGTATTTT
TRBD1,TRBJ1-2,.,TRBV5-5,CASSLGTGVYGYTF,TGTGCCAGCAGCTTGGGGACAGGGGTGTATGGCTACACCTTC
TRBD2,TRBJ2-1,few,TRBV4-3,CASSQDLGGRGNDEQFF,TGCGCCAGCAGCCAAGATCTGGGCGGGAGGGGGAATGATGAGCAGTTCTTC